This T cell receptor (beta chain) was retrieved from a study of T-cell memory formation after mild COVID-19. Study-wide points: The pre-infection memory compartment contained some responding clones, suggesting cross-reactive memory joined. Day 15 to 85 contracting clones showed balanced CD4/CD8; day 15 to 37 expanders favored CD4+.

Worth noting for this clonotype: The antigen remains unidentified.

TCRdb processed the 5' RACE reads anew with MiXCR; each CDR3 protein has one entry. The profile covers roughly 400,000 distinct CDR3 sequences, with roughly 26% appearing a single time and around 8.1% taken by the ten largest. V was pared by 2 bases and J by 2 bases, with 14 bases of the junction left unmatched. This CDR3 has 19 residues. CDR1 and CDR2 (germline): MDHEN, SYDVKM. The source of this sequence is an adult woman who had mild COVID-19 (a few samples of this study predate the infection). Cell type and time point are not known. Sequences were obtained from PBMCs or a T cell subset sorted from them (not recorded which). This rearrangement joins TRBV28 to TRBJ2-1; 8 bases are shared with TRBD1. CDR3 sequence (DNA): TGTGCCAGCAGTTTACCTACCCTTTCGGACAGGGCAACCTACAATGAGCAGTTCTTC. Translated: CASSLPTLSDRATYNEQFF.